The present T cell receptor beta chain was sequenced within a study of T-cell memory formation after mild COVID-19. Study-level information: Largely, TCR clusters stayed within a single donor.

Germline-derived CDR1 and CDR2 are DFQATT and SNEGSKA (reference sequence). V lost 3 bases and J lost 2; bases outside the gene matches: 12. This CDR3 comprises 17 residues. TCRdb analysed the 5' RACE reads with MiXCR anew, one entry per CDR3 protein. Here the sample spans fewer than 300,000 distinct CDR3 sequences, about a sixth being singletons. Specimen: PBMCs or a T cell subset sorted from them (not recorded which). The sequence was collected from a man younger than 35 who had mild COVID-19 (a few samples of this study predate the infection). Cell type and time point are not known. The chain joins TRBV20-1 to TRBJ2-2; TRBD2 agrees at 7 bases. CDR3 DNA sequence: TGCAGTGCTAGCCCGGGGCGGGGGACCCTTAACACCGGGGAGCTGTTTTTT. This sequence encodes CSASPGRGTLNTGELFF.